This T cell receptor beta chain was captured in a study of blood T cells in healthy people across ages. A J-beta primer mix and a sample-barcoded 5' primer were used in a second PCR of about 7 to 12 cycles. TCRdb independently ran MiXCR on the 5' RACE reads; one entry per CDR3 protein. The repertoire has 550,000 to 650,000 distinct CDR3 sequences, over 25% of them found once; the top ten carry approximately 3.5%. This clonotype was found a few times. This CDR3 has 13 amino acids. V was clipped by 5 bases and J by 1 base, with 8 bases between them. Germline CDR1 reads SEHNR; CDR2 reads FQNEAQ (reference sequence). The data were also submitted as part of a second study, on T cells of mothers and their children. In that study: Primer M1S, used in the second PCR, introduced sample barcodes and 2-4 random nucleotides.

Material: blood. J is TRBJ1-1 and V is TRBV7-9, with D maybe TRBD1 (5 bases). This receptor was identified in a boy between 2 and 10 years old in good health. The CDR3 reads CASSPGKNTEAFF. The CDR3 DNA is TGTGCCAGCAGCCCAGGGAAGAACACTGAAGCTTTCTTT.